Listed here is a single T cell receptor (beta chain). What it binds is unknown. The V and J ends lost 4 bases and 3 bases respectively, with 7 bases between them. This CDR3 contains 12 residues. Germline V lookup: CDR1 SGHRS, CDR2 YFSETQ. The data were taken from a study of post-analysis software for immune sequencing data. Points from the study as a whole: Significantly lower normalized Chao1 diversity was found in patients with multiple sclerosis relative to controls. Four or five TRBV segments were significantly more frequent in patients than in controls. TRBV5-6, TRBV5-1 and TRBV20-1 were among these segments.

The TCR beta cDNA libraries contained unique molecular identifiers. A single record per CDR3 protein comes from TCRdb applying MiXCR to the PCR reads. The table lists 550,000 to 700,000 distinct CDR3 sequences, around 47% of them singletons. V and J are TRBV5-1 and TRBJ2-5; D call uncertain. This receptor was obtained from a girl aged 5-17 years with multiple sclerosis. Sequencing was done on a sample of blood. CDR3 protein: CASSPQEETQYF. DNA for the CDR3: TGCGCCAGCAGCCCCCAGGAAGAGACCCAGTACTTC. Full variable domain (remainder filled in from reference TRBV5-1 and TRBJ2-5): KAGVTQTPRYLIKTRGQQVTLSCSPISGHRSVSWYQQTPGQGLQFLFEYFSETQRNKGNFPGRFSGRQFSNSRSEMNVSTLELGDSALYLCASSPQEETQYFGPGTRLLVL.